This T cell receptor (beta chain) was captured by sequencing in a study of regulatory T cells in long-lasting Graves disease. Through Arm-PCR of CDR3 regions and iRepertoire HTBI primers, TCR beta libraries were built. TCRdb re-derived calls from the multiplex PCR reads in MiXCR, one entry per CDR3 protein. The sample yields about 240,000 distinct CDR3 sequences, 20% to 25% seen once. Overall study findings and caveats: Possibly, accuracy suffered from the small sample size. Persistent patients had more shared public clonotypes (2,741) than new patients (just over 950).

This clonotype showed up many times. Its cognate antigen is unknown. The time point: newly diagnosed GD, antithyroid drugs for less than 3 months. PBMC RNA served as the TCR library source. Germline V gene data show CDR1 as SGHDN and CDR2 as FVKESK. The CDR3 sequence is 14 residues long. Trimming cost V 4 bases and J 4 bases, with 10 bases left between them. The receptor's source is a female donor with Graves disease. This material consisted of peripheral blood mononuclear cells (PBMCs), taken at new diagnosis, from a patient treated with antithyroid drugs. This chain links TRBV14 with TRBJ2-2, with TRBD2 as a possible D gene (5 bases). CDR3 bases: TGTGCCAGCAGCCGGGCTCGGGGCACCGGGGAGCTGTTTTTT. This codes for CASSRARGTGELFF.